The 8 T cell receptor beta chains below come from one sample, sequenced in a study of blood T cells in healthy people across ages. A J-beta primer mix and a sample-barcoded 5' primer were used in a second PCR of about 7 to 12 cycles. TCRdb reanalysed the 5' RACE reads using MiXCR and keeps one entry per CDR3 protein. The sample lists roughly 1,300,000 distinct CDR3 sequences, roughly 60% occurring once. Sequencing was done on a sample of blood. Receptor source: a man aged 18 to 30 in good health.

This clonotype was seen only a few times. The chain carries TRBV6-2 or TRBV6-3 and TRBJ2-5; D assignment may be TRBD1 or TRBD2 (6 bases each). The V end lost 5 bases, the J end lost 2 bases, and 12 bases lay between the germline ends. CDR1 is MNHEY and CDR2 is SVGEGT in the germline V gene. The CDR3 loop spans 14 amino acids. The CDR3 protein is CASSPQGRQETQYF. CDR3 nucleotide sequence: TGTGCCAGCAGTCCGCAGGGGAGGCAAGAGACCCAGTACTTC.

This chain uses TRBV29-1 with TRBJ2-1, with a weak D call TRBD1 (6 bases). V lost 6 bases to trimming and J lost 8 bases, with 14 bases between them. This CDR3 is built from 12 residues. Germline V gene lookup returns CDR1 SQVTM and CDR2 ANQGSEA. CDR3 sequence: CSVGAEGYEQFF. CDR3 in DNA: TGCAGCGTGGGGGCCGAGGGGTATGAGCAGTTCTTC.

V and J are TRBV2 and TRBJ1-6, with a weak D call TRBD1 (6 bases). The length of the CDR3 is 14 residues. With 8 bases removed from V and 7 bases from J, the gap between germline ends came to 15 bases. Germline lookup yields CDR1 SNHLY and CDR2 FYNNEI. This CDR3 is CASGRDRMNSPLHF. The CDR3 DNA reads TGTGCCAGCGGGCGAGACAGGATGAATTCACCCCTCCACTTT.

This chain uses TRBV20-1 with TRBJ2-5; the D gene is possibly TRBD2 (6 bases). CDR3 length equals 14 residues. Germline CDR1 is DFQATT and CDR2 is SNEGSKA (reference sequence). V was shortened by 0 bases and J by 3 bases, with 11 bases between the two germline ends. The CDR3 region is CSARDGIAEETQYF. CDR3 bases: TGCAGTGCTAGAGATGGGATAGCGGAAGAGACCCAGTACTTC.

V is TRBV2 and J is TRBJ1-6, with no clear D. The germline V and J ends were trimmed by 6 bases and 7 bases, with 22 bases remaining between them. Germline loops: CDR1 SNHLY, CDR2 FYNNEI. This CDR3 is 17 amino acids long. Here the CDR3 reads CASSPGPQSGRNSPLHF. DNA of the CDR3: TGTGCCAGCAGCCCCGGCCCCCAGAGTGGTCGGAATTCACCCCTCCACTTT.

The J gene is TRBJ2-7, the V gene TRBV25-1, with 8 bases that match TRBD1. The germline V gene encodes CDR1 MGHDK and CDR2 SYGVNS. CDR3 size: 16 residues. V lost 4 bases, J lost 3 bases, and 11 bases stayed unmatched. In nucleotides, the CDR3 is TGTGCCAGCAGTGGACACCGGGACAGGAATAACTACGAGCAGTACTTC. It yields the protein CASSGHRDRNNYEQYF.

A few counts support this clonotype. The gene calls are TRBV20-1 and TRBJ2-7, with no clear D. The CDR3 is 13 residues long. In germline, CDR1 is DFQATT, CDR2 SNEGSKA (reference sequence). Trimming pared 3 bases from V and 4 bases from J, leaving 13 bases between. CDR3 region: CSAREGLTYEQYF. The CDR3 coding sequence is TGCAGTGCTAGGGAAGGCCTGACATACGAGCAGTACTTC.

V is TRBV6-5 and J is TRBJ2-1; 8 nucleotides align to TRBD2. V shed 8 bases and J 7 bases; nucleotides not matched to a gene: 7. The CDR3 covers 13 residues. The germline V gene has CDR1 MNHEY and CDR2 SVGAGI. The CDR3 nucleotides are TGTGCCAGCCGGGGGGGGCTCTGGAATGAGCAGTTCTTC. Residues: CASRGGLWNEQFF.